Listed below are T cell receptor beta chains from one sample, sequenced in a study of blood T cell repertoires in COVID-19. This table comes from immunoSEQ multiplex PCR, and its TCRdb copy is limited to in-frame clones, with some not included. The repertoire includes under 150,000 clones, around nine tenths of them detected once, and more than 1.5% sits in the top ten. Sequenced input: peripheral blood. These receptors originate from a human donor in a cohort sampled during active COVID-19. Each CDR3 is given with its conserved first and last residue. Each record gives: clone size, D gene, V gene, J gene, CDR3 protein, CDR3 DNA. The D gene is left open where the match is weak. Size tells how often a clone was seen (once, few, many) or the class of an expanded clone, and some rows leave it out.

clone_size: -
d_call: -
v_call: TRBV5-1
j_call: TRBJ1-2
cdr3_aa: CASSSQPGLGGYGYTF
cdr3_nt: TGCGCCAGCAGCTCCCAACCAGGGCTAGGGGGCTATGGCTACACCTTC

clone_size: -
d_call: -
v_call: TRBV3-1/TRBV3-2
j_call: TRBJ1-2
cdr3_aa: CASSQSPLGANYGYTF
cdr3_nt: TGTGCCAGCAGCCAGTCTCCCCTTGGAGCTAACTATGGCTACACCTTC

clone_size: -
d_call: TRBD1
v_call: TRBV11-2
j_call: TRBJ1-2
cdr3_aa: CASSFPGQGYYGYTF
cdr3_nt: TGTGCCAGCAGCTTCCCCGGACAGGGATATTATGGCTACACCTTC

clone_size: few
d_call: TRBD1
v_call: TRBV2
j_call: TRBJ2-7
cdr3_aa: CASREQGVAYEQYF
cdr3_nt: TGTGCCAGCAGGGAACAGGGGGTAGCCTACGAGCAGTACTTC

clone_size: -
d_call: -
v_call: TRBV7-9
j_call: TRBJ2-5
cdr3_aa: CASSAGGQETQYF
cdr3_nt: TGTGCCAGCAGCGCCGGAGGGCAAGAGACCCAGTACTTC

clone_size: once
d_call: -
v_call: TRBV4-2
j_call: TRBJ2-7
cdr3_aa: CASSQALYYEQYF
cdr3_nt: TGTGCCAGCAGCCAAGCGTTATACTACGAGCAGTACTTC

clone_size: -
d_call: -
v_call: TRBV5-1
j_call: TRBJ2-3
cdr3_aa: CASSMDSSTDTQYF
cdr3_nt: TGCGCCAGCAGCATGGACAGCTCCACAGATACGCAGTATTTT

clone_size: once
d_call: -
v_call: TRBV15
j_call: TRBJ1-2
cdr3_aa: CATSSQGAVYGYTF
cdr3_nt: TGTGCCACCAGCAGTCAAGGGGCGGTCTATGGCTACACCTTC

clone_size: -
d_call: -
v_call: TRBV4-2
j_call: TRBJ2-2
cdr3_aa: CASSLRGGVQGNTGELFF
cdr3_nt: TGTGCCAGCAGCCTCAGAGGGGGGGTGCAGGGTAACACCGGGGAGCTGTTTTTT

clone_size: -
d_call: TRBD2
v_call: TRBV19
j_call: TRBJ2-1
cdr3_aa: CASKLAGGEEQFF
cdr3_nt: TGTGCCAGTAAACTAGCGGGAGGAGAGGAGCAGTTCTTC

clone_size: -
d_call: TRBD2
v_call: TRBV10-2
j_call: TRBJ2-5
cdr3_aa: CASRGTSGETQYF
cdr3_nt: TGCGCCAGCAGGGGGACTAGCGGCGAGACCCAGTACTTC

clone_size: -
d_call: TRBD1
v_call: TRBV6-5
j_call: TRBJ2-1
cdr3_aa: CASSRQGKSYNEQFF
cdr3_nt: TGTGCCAGCAGCAGACAGGGGAAATCCTACAATGAGCAGTTCTTC

clone_size: -
d_call: -
v_call: TRBV3-1/TRBV3-2
j_call: TRBJ1-3
cdr3_aa: CASSQDQTRGNTIYF
cdr3_nt: TGTGCCAGCAGCCAAGACCAGACTCGGGGAAACACCATATATTTT

clone_size: -
d_call: -
v_call: TRBV14
j_call: TRBJ2-7
cdr3_aa: CASSQGTVLGEQYF
cdr3_nt: TGTGCCAGCAGCCAAGGGACAGTTCTCGGCGAGCAGTACTTC

clone_size: -
d_call: TRBD1
v_call: TRBV29-1
j_call: TRBJ1-1
cdr3_aa: CSVTGAGGSAEAFF
cdr3_nt: TGCAGCGTGACAGGGGCCGGGGGCAGCGCTGAAGCTTTCTTT

clone_size: -
d_call: TRBD1
v_call: TRBV12-3/TRBV12-4
j_call: TRBJ1-3
cdr3_aa: CASSRGQAPLF
cdr3_nt: TGTGCCAGCAGCCGAGGACAGGCACCTCTTTTT

clone_size: -
d_call: -
v_call: TRBV3-1/TRBV3-2
j_call: TRBJ2-1
cdr3_aa: CASSQGGPRGDEQFF
cdr3_nt: TGTGCCAGCAGCCAAGGAGGGCCCAGGGGTGATGAGCAGTTCTTC

clone_size: -
d_call: TRBD1
v_call: TRBV24-1
j_call: TRBJ1-1
cdr3_aa: CATSGGTGQNTEAFF
cdr3_nt: TGTGCCACCAGCGGAGGGACAGGGCAGAACACTGAAGCTTTCTTT

clone_size: -
d_call: -
v_call: TRBV1
j_call: TRBJ2-1
cdr3_aa: CTSSPLAGGRYNEQFF
cdr3_nt: TGCACCAGCAGCCCACTAGCGGGAGGGCGATACAATGAGCAGTTCTTC

clone_size: -
d_call: TRBD1
v_call: TRBV5-6
j_call: TRBJ1-6
cdr3_aa: CASSPTGVYRSPLHF
cdr3_nt: TGTGCCAGCAGCCCGACAGGGGTATATCGGTCACCCCTCCACTTT

clone_size: -
d_call: TRBD2
v_call: TRBV5-1
j_call: TRBJ2-3
cdr3_aa: CASGTGGGALRWDTQYF
cdr3_nt: TGCGCCAGCGGCACTGGCGGGGGGGCCTTAAGGTGGGATACGCAGTATTTT

clone_size: once
d_call: -
v_call: TRBV27
j_call: TRBJ2-1
cdr3_aa: CASSADRLTRGYNEQFF
cdr3_nt: TGTGCCAGCAGTGCCGACAGACTCACCCGAGGTTACAATGAGCAGTTCTTC

clone_size: -
d_call: -
v_call: TRBV6-5
j_call: TRBJ2-7
cdr3_aa: CASRFRYEQYF
cdr3_nt: TGTGCCAGCAGATTCCGGTACGAGCAGTACTTC

clone_size: -
d_call: -
v_call: TRBV6-1
j_call: TRBJ2-5
cdr3_aa: CASSEYRGGGETQYF
cdr3_nt: TGTGCCAGCAGTGAGTACAGGGGAGGTGGAGAGACCCAGTACTTC

clone_size: -
d_call: TRBD2
v_call: TRBV3-1/TRBV3-2
j_call: TRBJ2-1
cdr3_aa: CASSQDSTSVSYEQFF
cdr3_nt: TGTGCCAGCAGCCAAGATTCTACTAGCGTGTCCTATGAGCAGTTCTTC

clone_size: -
d_call: -
v_call: TRBV6-5
j_call: TRBJ2-5
cdr3_aa: CASSLIHGTQYF
cdr3_nt: TGTGCCAGCAGCCTCATCCACGGGACCCAGTACTTC

clone_size: -
d_call: TRBD1
v_call: TRBV19
j_call: TRBJ2-1
cdr3_aa: CASRTGTAIYNEQFF
cdr3_nt: TGTGCCAGTAGAACCGGGACAGCGATCTACAATGAGCAGTTCTTC

clone_size: -
d_call: TRBD1
v_call: TRBV27
j_call: TRBJ1-6
cdr3_aa: CASSFWGQGLPSYNSPLHF
cdr3_nt: TGTGCCAGCAGTTTCTGGGGACAGGGATTACCCTCCTATAATTCACCCCTCCACTTT

clone_size: -
d_call: TRBD2
v_call: TRBV10-3
j_call: TRBJ2-3
cdr3_aa: CAISEPGTSGRRSTDTQYF
cdr3_nt: TGTGCCATCAGTGAGCCCGGGACTAGCGGGAGGAGGAGCACAGATACGCAGTATTTT

clone_size: -
d_call: TRBD1
v_call: TRBV14
j_call: TRBJ2-3
cdr3_aa: CASSPGQATQYF
cdr3_nt: TGTGCCAGCAGCCCGGGACAGGCGACGCAGTATTTT

clone_size: -
d_call: -
v_call: TRBV7-9
j_call: TRBJ1-1
cdr3_aa: CASRSTGGTEAFF
cdr3_nt: TGTGCCAGCAGATCGACCGGGGGCACTGAAGCTTTCTTT

clone_size: -
d_call: TRBD1
v_call: TRBV9
j_call: TRBJ1-1
cdr3_aa: CASSVGVGQGTTEAFF
cdr3_nt: TGTGCCAGCAGCGTAGGGGTTGGACAGGGAACCACTGAAGCTTTCTTT

clone_size: -
d_call: TRBD1
v_call: TRBV7-9
j_call: TRBJ1-1
cdr3_aa: CASSLLGQGDANTGAFF
cdr3_nt: TGTGCCAGCAGTTTGTTGGGACAGGGGGACGCCAACACTGGAGCTTTCTTT

clone_size: -
d_call: TRBD1
v_call: TRBV6-6
j_call: TRBJ1-1
cdr3_aa: CASKARGRGTEAFF
cdr3_nt: TGTGCCAGCAAAGCCAGGGGGCGCGGCACTGAAGCTTTCTTT

clone_size: -
d_call: -
v_call: TRBV5-1
j_call: TRBJ1-1
cdr3_aa: CASSIGEMNTEAFF
cdr3_nt: TGCGCCAGCAGCATAGGGGAAATGAACACTGAAGCTTTCTTT

clone_size: -
d_call: TRBD1
v_call: TRBV6-5
j_call: TRBJ2-5
cdr3_aa: CASSLDRGGRETQYF
cdr3_nt: TGTGCCAGCAGCTTAGACAGGGGAGGTCGAGAGACCCAGTACTTC